The sequence of this T cell receptor (beta chain) was determined in a study of cytomegalovirus exposure and HLA in healthy donors. The primer mix had 60 Vbeta and 13 Jbeta primers. Some clones are missing from TCRdb's copy, which holds only in-frame ones; the method was immunoSEQ multiplex PCR. The sample table sets out over 200,000 clones. The V segment lost 5 bases and the J segment 2 bases; nucleotides outside the gene matches: 5. The length of the CDR3 is 13 residues. Germline CDR1 and CDR2: SQVTM and ANQGSEA. What was sequenced was PBMCs. This clonotype was sampled from a woman aged 25 to 39 in good health and CMV-seropositive. V usage is TRBV29-1 and J usage is TRBJ1-2; 7 bases are shared with TRBD1. The CDR3 DNA reads TGCAGCGTTCCCCGGGACAGCAACTATGGCTACACCTTC. Translation: CSVPRDSNYGYTF.